A single sample gave rise to the 5 T cell receptor beta chains below, sequenced in a study of sequential checkpoint blockade in melanoma. The sample's treatment: randomized to nivolumab then ipilimumab (arm A) or the reverse (arm B). Profiled with immunoSEQ multiplex PCR; TCRdb holds only in-frame clones, not every one. Among approximately 10,000 clones listed, approximately 76% were seen once. The sequenced sample was CD8+ T cells sorted from blood (inferred from file names), obtained from a patient given nivolumab and ipilimumab in sequence. Receptors were obtained from a human donor with melanoma.

This chain joins TRBV7-9 and TRBJ2-7; 7 bases map to TRBD1. Unmatched junction bases numbered 15, after V lost 5 bases and J lost 2 bases. In germline, CDR1 is SEHNR, CDR2 FQNEAQ (reference sequence). The CDR3 length is 17 residues. DNA for the CDR3: TGTGCCAGCAGCGCCGACTTAACTGACAGGGCCCCCTACGAGCAGTACTTC. As protein: CASSADLTDRAPYEQYF. Filled out from reference TRBV7-9 and TRBJ2-7, the complete variable domain reads DTGVSQNPRHKITKRGQNVTFRCDPISEHNRLYWYRQTLGQGPEFLTYFQNEAQLEKSRLLSDRFSAERPKGSFSTLEIQRTEQGDSAMYLCASSADLTDRAPYEQYFGPGTRLTVT.

J is TRBJ1-4 and V is TRBV7-9, with 7 bases that match TRBD1. This CDR3 has 15 residues. Looked up from germline, CDR1 is SEHNR and CDR2 is FQNEAQ (reference sequence). V lost 5 bases and J lost 2; bases outside the gene matches: 5. This CDR3 is CASSGRQGTNEKLFF. DNA for the CDR3: TGTGCCAGCAGCGGTCGACAGGGCACTAATGAAAAACTGTTTTTT.

V and J are TRBV20-1 and TRBJ2-5; the D is unclear. The DNA end is more similar to TRBJ2-7, so the J call may be wrong. CDR1 and CDR2 (germline): DFQATT, SNEGSKA (reference sequence). The CDR3 length is 11 residues. CDR3 residues: CSARDRFEQYF. CDR3 DNA sequence: TGCAGTGCTAGAGACCGATTCGAGCAGTACTTC.

This sequence joins TRBV4-3 and TRBJ2-7, with D maybe TRBD2 (5 bases). The germline V and J ends were trimmed by 0 bases and 2 bases, with 11 bases remaining between them. CDR3 length: 15 residues. CDR1 LGHNA and CDR2 YSLEER come from the germline V gene. CDR3 sequence reads: CASSQDPGVTYEQYF. CDR3 bases: TGCGCCAGCAGCCAAGATCCCGGGGTCACCTACGAGCAGTACTTC.

This clone was found once. This chain connects TRBV4-2 to TRBJ1-5; 7 nucleotides align to TRBD1. V trimming: 0 bases; J trimming: 2 bases; junction bases outside the gene matches: 1. The V gene's germline CDR1 is LGHNA and CDR2 YNFKEQ. The CDR3 runs to 15 residues. The chain's CDR3 is CASSQEQGGNQPQHF. The CDR3 bases are TGTGCCAGCAGCCAAGAGCAGGGGGGCAATCAGCCCCAGCATTTT.